This paragraph covers one T cell receptor beta chain sequence. Its cognate antigen is unknown. The sample is drawn from a study of shared clonotypes between healthy human individuals. Deep-level assay runs were performed. Generated by immunoSEQ multiplex PCR, the TCRdb table keeps only in-frame clones and is missing some. The sample includes roughly 2.1 million clones, about 93% of them seen just once. Naive CD8 cells, CD45RO-negative and positively selected for CCR7, excluded terminally differentiated effector memory CD45RA+ cells. Donors comprised healthy HIV-negative adults lacking recent acute infections or vaccinations. Looked up from germline, CDR1 is SNHLY and CDR2 is FYNNEI. CDR3 length: 15 amino acids. Trimming removed 4 bases at V and 0 bases at J, with 13 bases between. Regarding the study as a whole: The naive CD4 repertoires of several donors were compared, and around 5% of clonotypes were shared. A reduction in generation probabilities was seen for non-shared clonotypes relative to those shared by all four donors.

The TCR comes from a man younger than 30 in good health. Some clones in this sample may be carry-over from other donors' samples. The chain employs TRBV2 and TRBJ2-7, with D hard to call. Sequencing was carried out using naive CD8+ T cells from PBMCs. In nucleotides, the CDR3 is TGTGCCAGCAGTGTCGGCGGATACACCTCCTACGAGCAGTACTTC. Protein: CASSVGGYTSYEQYF.